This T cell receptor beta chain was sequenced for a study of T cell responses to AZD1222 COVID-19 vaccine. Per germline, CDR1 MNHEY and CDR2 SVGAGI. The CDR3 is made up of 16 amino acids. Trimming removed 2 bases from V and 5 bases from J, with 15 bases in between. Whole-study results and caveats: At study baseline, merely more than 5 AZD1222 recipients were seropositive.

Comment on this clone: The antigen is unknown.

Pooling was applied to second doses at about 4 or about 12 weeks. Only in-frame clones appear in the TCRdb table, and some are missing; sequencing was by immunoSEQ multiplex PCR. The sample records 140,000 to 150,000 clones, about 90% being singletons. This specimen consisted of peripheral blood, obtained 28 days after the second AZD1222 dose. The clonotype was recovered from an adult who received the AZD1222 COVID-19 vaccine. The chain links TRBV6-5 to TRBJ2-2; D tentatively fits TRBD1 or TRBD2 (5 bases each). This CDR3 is CASSYRMGERTGELFF. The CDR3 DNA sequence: TGTGCCAGCAGTTACCGTATGGGGGAGAGGACCGGGGAGCTGTTTTTT.